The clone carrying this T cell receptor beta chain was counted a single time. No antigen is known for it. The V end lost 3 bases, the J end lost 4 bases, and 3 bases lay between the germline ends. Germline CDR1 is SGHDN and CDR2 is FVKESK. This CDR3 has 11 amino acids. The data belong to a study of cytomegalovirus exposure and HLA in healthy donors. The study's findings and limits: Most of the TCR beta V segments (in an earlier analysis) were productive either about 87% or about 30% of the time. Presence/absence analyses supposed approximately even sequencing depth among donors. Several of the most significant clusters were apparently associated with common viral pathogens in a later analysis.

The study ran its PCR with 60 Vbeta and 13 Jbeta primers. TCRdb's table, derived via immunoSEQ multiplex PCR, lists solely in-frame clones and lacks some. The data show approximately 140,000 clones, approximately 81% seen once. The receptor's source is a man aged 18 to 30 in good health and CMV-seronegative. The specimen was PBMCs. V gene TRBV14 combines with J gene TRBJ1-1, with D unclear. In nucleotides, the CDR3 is TGTGCCAGCAGCCATAGCACTGAAGCTTTCTTT. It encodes CASSHSTEAFF.